The following is a TCR beta chain sequence with its context. Its antigen remains unknown. The CDR3 runs 14 residues. Trimming shortened V by 6 bases and J by 0 bases, and 11 bases separated the two germline ends. The germline gives CDR1 DFQATT, CDR2 SNEGSKA (reference sequence). TCRdb reprocessed the RT-PCR reads with MiXCR, giving one entry per CDR3 protein. In the table there are approximately 250,000 distinct CDR3 sequences, approximately 12% of which are singletons. This sample is part of a study of response to subunit inactivated influenza vaccine. Study-level findings and limits: Researchers suggested that each seasonal influenza vaccination recruits few new T cells.

Sample: non-naive T cells sorted from PBMCs, taken 14 days before vaccination. V gene TRBV20-1 combines with J gene TRBJ2-2; a weak D match, TRBD1 (7 bases). This TCR derives from a man aged 50 to 59 who received an inactivated influenza vaccine. The CDR3 reads CSAGGQTNTGELFF. The CDR3 DNA is TGCAGTGCGGGGGGACAGACGAACACCGGGGAGCTGTTTTTT.